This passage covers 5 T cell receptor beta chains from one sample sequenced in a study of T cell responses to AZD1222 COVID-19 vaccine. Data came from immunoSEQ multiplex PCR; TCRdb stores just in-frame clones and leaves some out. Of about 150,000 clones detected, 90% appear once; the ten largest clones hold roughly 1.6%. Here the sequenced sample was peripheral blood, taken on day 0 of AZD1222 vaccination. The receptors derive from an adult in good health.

The CDR3: CASSLSTQAVYEQYF. CDR3 nucleotides: TGCGCCAGCAGCCTATCGACGCAAGCAGTCTACGAGCAGTACTTC. The chain joins TRBV4-1 to TRBJ2-7; D is uncertain. This CDR3 is built from 15 residues. In germline, CDR1 is MGHRA, CDR2 YSYEKL. V was clipped by 4 bases and J by 3 bases, with 16 bases between them.

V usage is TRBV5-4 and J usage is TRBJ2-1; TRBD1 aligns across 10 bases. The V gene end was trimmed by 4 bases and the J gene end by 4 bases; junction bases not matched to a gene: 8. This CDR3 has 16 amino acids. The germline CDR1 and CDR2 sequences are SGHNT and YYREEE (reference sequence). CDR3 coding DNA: TGTGCCAGCAGCCGATCCGGGACAGGGGTTTACAATGAGCAGTTCTTC. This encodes CASSRSGTGVYNEQFF.

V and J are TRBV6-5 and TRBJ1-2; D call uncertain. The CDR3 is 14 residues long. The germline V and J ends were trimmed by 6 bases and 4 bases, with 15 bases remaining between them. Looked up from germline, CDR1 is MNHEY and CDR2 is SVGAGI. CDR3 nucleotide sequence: TGTGCCAGCAGGACTCTGCGTGGAGGCTATGGCTACACCTTC. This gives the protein CASRTLRGGYGYTF.

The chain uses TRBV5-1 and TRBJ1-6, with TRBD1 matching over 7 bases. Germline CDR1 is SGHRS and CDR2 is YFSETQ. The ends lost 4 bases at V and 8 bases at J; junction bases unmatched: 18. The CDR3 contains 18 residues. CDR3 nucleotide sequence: TGCGCCAGCAGCGGCAGGGGGGCAGGGATCCGCCGTCATTCACCCCTCCACTTT. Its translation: CASSGRGAGIRRHSPLHF.

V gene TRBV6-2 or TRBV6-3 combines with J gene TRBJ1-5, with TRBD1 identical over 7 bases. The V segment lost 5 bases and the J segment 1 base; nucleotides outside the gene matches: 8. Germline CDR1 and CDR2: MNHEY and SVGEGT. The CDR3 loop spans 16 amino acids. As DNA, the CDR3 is TGTGCCAGCAGTCGTCCCACAGGGGCGAGCAATCAGCCCCAGCATTTT. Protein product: CASSRPTGASNQPQHF.